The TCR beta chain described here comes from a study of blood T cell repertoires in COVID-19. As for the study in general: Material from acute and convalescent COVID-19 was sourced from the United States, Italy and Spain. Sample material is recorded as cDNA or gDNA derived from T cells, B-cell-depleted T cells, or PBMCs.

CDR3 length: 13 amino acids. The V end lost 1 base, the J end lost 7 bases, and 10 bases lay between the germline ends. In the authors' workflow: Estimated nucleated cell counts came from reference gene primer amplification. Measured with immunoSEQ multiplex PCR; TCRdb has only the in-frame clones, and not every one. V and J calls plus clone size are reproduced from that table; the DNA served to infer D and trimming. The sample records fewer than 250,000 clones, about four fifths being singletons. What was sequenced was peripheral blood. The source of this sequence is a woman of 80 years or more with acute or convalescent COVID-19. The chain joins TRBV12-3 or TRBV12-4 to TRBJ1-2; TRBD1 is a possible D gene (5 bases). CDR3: CASSLVGGFGYTF. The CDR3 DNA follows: TGTGCCAGCAGTTTAGTGGGGGGGTTTGGCTACACCTTC.